At least ten counts were recorded for the clone carrying this TCR beta chain. The target antigen is unknown. Constant-segment-primed 5'RACE gave TCR alpha and TCR beta cDNA libraries with sample barcodes and UMIs. One entry per CDR3 protein results from TCRdb running MiXCR on the 5' RACE reads. The sample lists about 170,000 distinct CDR3 sequences, approximately 13% occurring once. This entry is derived from a study of T-cell memory formation after mild COVID-19. On the study more broadly: Clusters of TCRs were largely donor specific. General study points: The study detected some responding clones in pre-infection memory, suggesting cross-reactive memory joined.

Looked up from germline, CDR1 is KGHDR and CDR2 is SFDVKD. V gave up 5 bases and J gave up 2 bases; unmatched junction bases: 4. This CDR3 is built from 15 residues. The receptor was derived from a man between 18 and 35 years old who had mild COVID-19 (a few samples of this study predate the infection). Cell type and time point are not known. This rearrangement joins TRBV24-1 to TRBJ2-1; TRBD2 agrees at 8 bases. Sequencing was done on a sample of PBMCs or a T cell subset sorted from them (not recorded which). CDR3 residues: CATSAAGGPYNEQFF. The CDR3 nucleotides read TGTGCCACCAGTGCCGCGGGGGGTCCCTACAATGAGCAGTTCTTC.